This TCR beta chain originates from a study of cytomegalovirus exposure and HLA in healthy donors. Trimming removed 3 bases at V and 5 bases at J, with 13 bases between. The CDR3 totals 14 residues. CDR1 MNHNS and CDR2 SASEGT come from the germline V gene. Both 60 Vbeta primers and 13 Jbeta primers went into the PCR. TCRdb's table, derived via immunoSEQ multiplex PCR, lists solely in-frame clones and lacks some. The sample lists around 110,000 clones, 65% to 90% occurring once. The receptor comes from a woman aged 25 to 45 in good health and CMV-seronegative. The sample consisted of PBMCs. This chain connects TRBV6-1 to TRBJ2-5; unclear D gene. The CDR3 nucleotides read TGTGCCAGCAGTGAGGCTCGACGAGCGGAGACCCAGTACTTC. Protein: CASSEARRAETQYF.